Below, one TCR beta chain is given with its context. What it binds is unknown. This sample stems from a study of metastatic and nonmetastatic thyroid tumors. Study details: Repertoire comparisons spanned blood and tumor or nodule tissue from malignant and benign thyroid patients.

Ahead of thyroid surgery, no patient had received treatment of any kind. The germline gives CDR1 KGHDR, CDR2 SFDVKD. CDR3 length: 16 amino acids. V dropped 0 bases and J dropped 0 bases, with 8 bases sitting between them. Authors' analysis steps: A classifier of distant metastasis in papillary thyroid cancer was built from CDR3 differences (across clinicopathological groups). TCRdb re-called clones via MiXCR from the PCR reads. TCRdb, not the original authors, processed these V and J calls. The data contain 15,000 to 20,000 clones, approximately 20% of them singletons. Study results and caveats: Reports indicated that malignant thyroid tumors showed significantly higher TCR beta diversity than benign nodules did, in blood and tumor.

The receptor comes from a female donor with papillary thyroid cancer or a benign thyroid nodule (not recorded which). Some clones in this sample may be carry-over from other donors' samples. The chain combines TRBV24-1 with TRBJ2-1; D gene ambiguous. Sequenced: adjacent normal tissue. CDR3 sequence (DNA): TGTGCCACCAGTGATTTGGGAGCTCCCTCCTACAATGAGCAGTTCTTC. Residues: CATSDLGAPSYNEQFF.